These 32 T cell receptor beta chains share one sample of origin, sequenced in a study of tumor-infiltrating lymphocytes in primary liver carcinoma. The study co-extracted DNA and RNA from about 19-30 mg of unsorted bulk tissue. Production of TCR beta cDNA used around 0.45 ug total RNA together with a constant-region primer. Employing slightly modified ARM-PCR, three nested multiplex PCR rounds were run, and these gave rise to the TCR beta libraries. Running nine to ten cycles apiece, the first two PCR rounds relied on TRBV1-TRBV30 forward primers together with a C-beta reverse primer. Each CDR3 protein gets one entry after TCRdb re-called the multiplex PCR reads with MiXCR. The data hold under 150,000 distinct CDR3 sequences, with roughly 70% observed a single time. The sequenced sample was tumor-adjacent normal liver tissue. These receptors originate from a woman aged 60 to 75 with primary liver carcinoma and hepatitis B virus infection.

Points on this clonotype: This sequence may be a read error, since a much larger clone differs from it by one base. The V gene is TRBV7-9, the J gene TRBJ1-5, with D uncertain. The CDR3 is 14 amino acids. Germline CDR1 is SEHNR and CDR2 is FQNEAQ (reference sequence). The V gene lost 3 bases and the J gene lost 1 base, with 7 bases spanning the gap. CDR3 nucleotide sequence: TGTGCCAGCAGCTTGATGTGGAGCAATCAGCCCCAGCATTTT. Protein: CASSLMWSNQPQHF.

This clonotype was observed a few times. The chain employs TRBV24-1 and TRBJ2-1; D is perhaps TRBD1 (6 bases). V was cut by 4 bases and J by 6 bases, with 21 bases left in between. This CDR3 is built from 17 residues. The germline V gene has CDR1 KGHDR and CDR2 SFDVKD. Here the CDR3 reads CATSDRSGQGGINEQFF. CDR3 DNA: TGTGCCACCAGTGACCGCTCCGGACAAGGGGGAATCAATGAGCAGTTCTTC.

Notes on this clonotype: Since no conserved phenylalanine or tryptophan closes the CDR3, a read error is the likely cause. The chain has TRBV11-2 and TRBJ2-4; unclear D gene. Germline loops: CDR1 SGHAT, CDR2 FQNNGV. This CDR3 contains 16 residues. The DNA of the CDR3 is TGTACCAGCACTCCGGAATCAAGCGTGGCCAAAAACATTCAGTACTTG. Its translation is CTSTPESSVAKNIQYL.

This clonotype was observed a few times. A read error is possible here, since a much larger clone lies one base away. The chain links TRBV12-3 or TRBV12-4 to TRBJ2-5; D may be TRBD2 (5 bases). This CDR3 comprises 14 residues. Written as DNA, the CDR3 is TGTGTCAGCAGTTTGAATACGGGACAAGAGACCCAGTACTTC. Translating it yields CVSSLNTGQETQYF.

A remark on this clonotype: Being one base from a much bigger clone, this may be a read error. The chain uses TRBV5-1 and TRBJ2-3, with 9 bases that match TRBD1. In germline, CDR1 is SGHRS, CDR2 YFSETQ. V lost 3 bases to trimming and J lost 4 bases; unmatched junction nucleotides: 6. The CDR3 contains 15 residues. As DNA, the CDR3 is TGCGCCAGCAGCTCCACAGGGGGCATCGCAGATACGCAGTATTTT. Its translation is CASSSTGGIADTQYF.

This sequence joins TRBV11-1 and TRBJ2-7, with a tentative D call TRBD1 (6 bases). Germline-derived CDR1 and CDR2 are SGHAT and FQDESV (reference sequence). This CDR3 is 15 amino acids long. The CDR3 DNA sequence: TGTACCAACAGCCCTCGGACAGCAGGACCACGCGAGCAGTACTTC. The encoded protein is CTNSPRTAGPREQYF.

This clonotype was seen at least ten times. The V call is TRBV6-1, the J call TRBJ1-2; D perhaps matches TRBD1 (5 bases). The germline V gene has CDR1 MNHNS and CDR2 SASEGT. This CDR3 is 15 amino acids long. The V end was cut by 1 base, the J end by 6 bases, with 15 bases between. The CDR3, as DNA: TGTGCCAGCAGTGAAGTGGGACTAACTAATCATGGCTACACCTTC. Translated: CASSEVGLTNHGYTF.

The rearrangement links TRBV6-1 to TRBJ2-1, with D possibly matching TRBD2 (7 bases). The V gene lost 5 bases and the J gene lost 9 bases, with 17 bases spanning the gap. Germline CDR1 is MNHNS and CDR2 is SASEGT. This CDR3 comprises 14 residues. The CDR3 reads CASSLVVGGREQFF. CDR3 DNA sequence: TGTGCCAGCAGTTTGGTAGTGGGGGGGCGTGAGCAGTTCTTC.

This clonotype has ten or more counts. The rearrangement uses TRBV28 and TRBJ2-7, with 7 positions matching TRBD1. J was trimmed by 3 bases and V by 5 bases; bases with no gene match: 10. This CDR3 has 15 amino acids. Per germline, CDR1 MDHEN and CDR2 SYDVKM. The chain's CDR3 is CASSPHDRVVYEQYF. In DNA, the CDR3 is TGTGCCAGCAGTCCCCACGACAGGGTGGTCTACGAGCAGTACTTC.

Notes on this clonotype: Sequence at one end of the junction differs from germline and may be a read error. The CDR3 nucleotides are TGCGGCGTTGCAGATACCACTAGCGAACTATACAATGAGCAGTTCTTC. It specifies CGVADTTSELYNEQFF. The chain carries TRBV29-1 and TRBJ2-1; 7 bases fit TRBD2. Per the germline V gene, CDR1 is SQVTM and CDR2 is ANQGSEA. This CDR3 has 16 amino acids.

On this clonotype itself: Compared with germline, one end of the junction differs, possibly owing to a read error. The CDR3: CVSSLALRASGRYWDEQYF. For the CDR3, the DNA is TGTGTCAGCAGCTTAGCTTTAAGGGCTAGCGGGAGGTACTGGGACGAGCAGTACTTC. The genes are TRBV13 and TRBJ2-7; 11 nucleotides agree with TRBD2. Germline CDR1 PRHDT, CDR2 FYEKMQ (reference sequence). This CDR3 spans 19 amino acids.

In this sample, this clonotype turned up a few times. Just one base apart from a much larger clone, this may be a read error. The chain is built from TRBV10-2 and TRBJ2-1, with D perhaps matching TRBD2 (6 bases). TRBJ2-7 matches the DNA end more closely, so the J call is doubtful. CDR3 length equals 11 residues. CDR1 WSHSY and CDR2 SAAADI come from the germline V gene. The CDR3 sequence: CATGTYNEQYF. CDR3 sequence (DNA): TGCGCCACGGGGACTTACAATGAGCAGTACTTC.

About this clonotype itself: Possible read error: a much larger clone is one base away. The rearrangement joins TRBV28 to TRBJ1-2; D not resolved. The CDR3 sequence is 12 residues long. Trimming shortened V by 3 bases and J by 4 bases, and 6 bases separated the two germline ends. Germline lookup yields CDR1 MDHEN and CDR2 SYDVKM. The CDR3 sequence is CASSFLSYGYTF. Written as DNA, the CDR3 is TGTGCCAGCAGTTTTTTGAGCTATGGCTACACCTTC.

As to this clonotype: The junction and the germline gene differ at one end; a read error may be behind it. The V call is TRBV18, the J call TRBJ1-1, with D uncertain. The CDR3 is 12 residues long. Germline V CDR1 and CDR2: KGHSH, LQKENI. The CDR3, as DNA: TGTGCCAGCTCACCCGAACTGACTGAAGCTCTCTTT. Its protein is CASSPELTEALF.

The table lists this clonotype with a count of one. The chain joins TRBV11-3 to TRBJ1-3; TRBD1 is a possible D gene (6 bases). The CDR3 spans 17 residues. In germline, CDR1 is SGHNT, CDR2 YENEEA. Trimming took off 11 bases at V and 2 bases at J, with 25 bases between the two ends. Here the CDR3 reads CAGRTTGPFTPGNTIYF. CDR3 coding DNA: TGTGCCGGTAGGACTACAGGGCCTTTCACTCCTGGAAACACCATATATTTT.

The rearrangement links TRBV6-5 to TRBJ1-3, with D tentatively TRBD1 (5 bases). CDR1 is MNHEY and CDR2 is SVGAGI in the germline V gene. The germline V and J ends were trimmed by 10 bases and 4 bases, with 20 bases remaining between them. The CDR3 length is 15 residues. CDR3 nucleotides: TGTGCCAACATGGCGGGACCGGGAGGAGGAAACACCATATATTTT. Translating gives CANMAGPGGGNTIYF.

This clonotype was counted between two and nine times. The CDR3 DNA reads as TGTGCCAGCAGCGATTCGCGGGACAGGGGTCCCTCAGATACGCAGTATTTT. This translates into CASSDSRDRGPSDTQYF. The chain couples TRBV9 to TRBJ2-3, with 10 nucleotides matching TRBD1. The CDR3 consists of 17 residues. J lost 4 bases, V lost 3 bases, and 11 bases had no gene match. The germline V gene has CDR1 SGDLS and CDR2 YYNGEE.

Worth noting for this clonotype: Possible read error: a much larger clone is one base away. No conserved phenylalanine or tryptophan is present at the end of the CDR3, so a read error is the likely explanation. The CDR3: CASSIGSEAFS. The CDR3 DNA sequence: TGTGCCAGCAGCATCGGTAGTGAAGCTTTCTCT. The rearrangement links TRBV7-9 to TRBJ1-1; D gene ambiguous. The V gene's germline CDR1 is SEHNR and CDR2 FQNEAQ (reference sequence). V lost 5 bases to trimming and J lost 7 bases, with 8 bases between them. This CDR3 region has 11 residues.

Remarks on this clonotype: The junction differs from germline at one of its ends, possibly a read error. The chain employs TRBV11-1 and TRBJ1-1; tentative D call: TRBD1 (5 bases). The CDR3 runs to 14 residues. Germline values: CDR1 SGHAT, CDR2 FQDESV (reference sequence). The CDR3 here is CASSREGQSTEAFF. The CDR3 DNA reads TGTGCTAGCAGCAGGGAAGGGCAGTCCACTGAAGCTTTCTTC.

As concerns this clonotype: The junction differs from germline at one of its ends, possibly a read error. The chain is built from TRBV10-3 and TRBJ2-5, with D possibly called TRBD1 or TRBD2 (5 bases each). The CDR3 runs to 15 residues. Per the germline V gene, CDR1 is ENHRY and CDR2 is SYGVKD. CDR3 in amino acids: CAISGLTGLQETQHF. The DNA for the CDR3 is TGTGCCATCAGTGGGTTAACGGGGCTACAAGAGACCCAGCACTTC.

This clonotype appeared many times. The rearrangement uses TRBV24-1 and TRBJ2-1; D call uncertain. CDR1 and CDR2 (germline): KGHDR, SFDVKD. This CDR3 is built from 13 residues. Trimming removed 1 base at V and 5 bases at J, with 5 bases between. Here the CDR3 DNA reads TGTGCCACCAGTGATTTAGGGAACAATGAGCAGTTCTTC. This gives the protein CATSDLGNNEQFF.

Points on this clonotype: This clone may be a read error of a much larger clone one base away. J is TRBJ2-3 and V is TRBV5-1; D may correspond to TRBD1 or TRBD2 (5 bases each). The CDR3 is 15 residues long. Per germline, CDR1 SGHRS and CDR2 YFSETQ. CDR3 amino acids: CASSNGDPSTDTHYF. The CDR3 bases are TGCGCCAGCAGCAACGGGGACCCTAGCACAGATACGCACTATTTT.

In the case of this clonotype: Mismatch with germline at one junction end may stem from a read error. In DNA form, the CDR3 reads TGTGCCAGCAGTTACGAAGCGCTTGACTCTGGAAGCACCATATATTTT. Translated, it gives CASSYEALDSGSTIYF. The V and J genes are TRBV6-5 and TRBJ1-3; D gene ambiguous. Germline V gives CDR1 MNHEY, CDR2 SVGAGI. The CDR3 spans 16 residues.

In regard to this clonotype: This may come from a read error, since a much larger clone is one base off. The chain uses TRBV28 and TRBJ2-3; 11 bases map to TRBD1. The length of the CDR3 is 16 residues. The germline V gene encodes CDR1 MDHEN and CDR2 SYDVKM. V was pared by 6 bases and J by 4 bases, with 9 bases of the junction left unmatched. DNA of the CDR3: TGTGCCAGCAGCCGATCTGGGACAGGGGGGGCAGATACGCAGTATTTT. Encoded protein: CASSRSGTGGADTQYF.

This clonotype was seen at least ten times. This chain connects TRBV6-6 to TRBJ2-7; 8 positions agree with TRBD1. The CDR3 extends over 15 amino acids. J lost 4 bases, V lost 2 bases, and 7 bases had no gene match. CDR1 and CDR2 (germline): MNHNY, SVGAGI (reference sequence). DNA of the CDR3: TGTGCCAGCAGTTACAGGACAGGGTTAGGGTACGAGCAGTACTTC. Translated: CASSYRTGLGYEQYF.

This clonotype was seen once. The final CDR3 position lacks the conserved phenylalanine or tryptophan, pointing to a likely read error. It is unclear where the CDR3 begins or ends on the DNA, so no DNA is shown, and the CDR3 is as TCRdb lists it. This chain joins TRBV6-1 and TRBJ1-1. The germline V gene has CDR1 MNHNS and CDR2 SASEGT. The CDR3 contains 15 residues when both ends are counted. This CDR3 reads CVSSEEPYMNTETFS.

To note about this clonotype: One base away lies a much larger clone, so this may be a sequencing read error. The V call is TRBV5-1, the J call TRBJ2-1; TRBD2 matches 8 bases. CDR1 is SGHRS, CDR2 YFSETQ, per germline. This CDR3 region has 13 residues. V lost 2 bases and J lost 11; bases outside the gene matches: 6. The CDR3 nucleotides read TGCGCCAGCAGCTTAGCGGGAGTGGATAAGCAGTTCTTC. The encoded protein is CASSLAGVDKQFF.

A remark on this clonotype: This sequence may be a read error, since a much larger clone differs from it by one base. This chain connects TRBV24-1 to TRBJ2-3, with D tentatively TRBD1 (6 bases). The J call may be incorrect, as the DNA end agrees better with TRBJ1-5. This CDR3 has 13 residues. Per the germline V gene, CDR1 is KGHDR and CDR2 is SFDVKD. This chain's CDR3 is CATSATGTDTQHF. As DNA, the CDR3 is TGTGCCACCAGCGCGACAGGCACAGATACGCAGCATTTT.

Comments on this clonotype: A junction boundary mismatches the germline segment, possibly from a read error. CDR3 DNA sequence: TGTGCCTGGAGTGTGCAGACCGGGAGGCCACCCATCCACTTT. This gives the protein CAWSVQTGRPPIHF. The gene calls are TRBV30 and TRBJ1-6; D gene uncertain. This CDR3 is 14 amino acids long. Germline assignment: CDR1 GTSNPN and CDR2 SVGIG (reference sequence).

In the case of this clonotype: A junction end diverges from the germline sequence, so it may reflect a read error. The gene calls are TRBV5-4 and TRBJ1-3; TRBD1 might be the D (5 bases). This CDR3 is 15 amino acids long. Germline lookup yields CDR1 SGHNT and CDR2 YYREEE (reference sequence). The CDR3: CASNLVAGSGTTIYF. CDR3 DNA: TGTGCCAGCAACTTGGTGGCAGGGAGCGGAACCACCATATATTTT.

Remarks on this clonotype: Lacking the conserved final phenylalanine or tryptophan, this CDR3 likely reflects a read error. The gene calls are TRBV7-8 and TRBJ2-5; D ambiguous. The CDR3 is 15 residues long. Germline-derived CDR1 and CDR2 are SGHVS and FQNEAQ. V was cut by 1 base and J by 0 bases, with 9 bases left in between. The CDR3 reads CASSLGFVDQETQYL. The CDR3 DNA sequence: TGTGCCAGCAGCTTAGGGTTCGTAGACCAAGAGACCCAGTACTTG.

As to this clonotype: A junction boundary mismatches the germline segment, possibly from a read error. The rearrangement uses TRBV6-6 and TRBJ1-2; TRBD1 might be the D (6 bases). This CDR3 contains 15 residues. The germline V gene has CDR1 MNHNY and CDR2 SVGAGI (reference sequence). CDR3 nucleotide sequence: TGTGCCACGCTAGGGGCCAGGGGTTTTAACTATGGTTACACCTTC. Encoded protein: CATLGARGFNYGYTF.